This T cell receptor beta chain was captured in a study of blood T cells in healthy people across ages. The authors ran a second PCR of roughly 6 to 12 cycles using a sample-barcoded 5' primer and a J-beta primer mix. Using its own MiXCR run on the 5' RACE reads, TCRdb lists one record per CDR3 protein. The repertoire has fewer than 2,000,000 distinct CDR3 sequences, around 36% of them found once; the top ten carry 10% to 12%. The CDR3 is 14 amino acids. The V gene's germline CDR1 is MDHEN and CDR2 SYDVKM. Remarks on this clonotype: The junction departs from the called germline gene at one end, perhaps through a read error.

The sequenced sample was blood. The TCR was taken from a woman in her twenties or thirties in good health. J is TRBJ2-2 and V is TRBV28, with D tentatively TRBD1 (6 bases). CDR3: CASSLWGDTGERFF. The DNA of the CDR3 is TGTGCCAGCAGTTTATGGGGGGACACCGGGGAGCGGTTTTTT.